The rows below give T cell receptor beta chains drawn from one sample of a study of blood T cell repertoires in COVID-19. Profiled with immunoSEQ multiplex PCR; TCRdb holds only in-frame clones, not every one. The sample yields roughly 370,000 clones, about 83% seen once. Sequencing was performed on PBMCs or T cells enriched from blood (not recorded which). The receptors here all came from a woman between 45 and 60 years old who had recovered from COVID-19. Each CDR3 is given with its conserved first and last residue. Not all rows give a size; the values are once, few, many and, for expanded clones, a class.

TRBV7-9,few,CASSPHRDTYYEQYF
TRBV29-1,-,CSARQGPLGGAEAFF
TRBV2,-,CASSEYFGTGTGYGYTF
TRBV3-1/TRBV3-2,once,CASSPLGAIISYEQYF
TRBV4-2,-,CASSREVTSGGTYEQYF
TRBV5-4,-,CASSLASGASSYNEQFF
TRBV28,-,CASSLIRGGHQPQHF
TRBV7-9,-,CASSKEGLKKTGELFF
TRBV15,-,CATSRTHMGAANEKLFF
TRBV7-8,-,CASTPSGFMNTEAFF
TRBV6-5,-,CASSYQTGANTGELFF
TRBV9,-,CASSAPGQAYEQYF
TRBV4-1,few,CASSQDHGGNTEAFF
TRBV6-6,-,CASSRQGGEAFF
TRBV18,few,CASSLWTGNTEAFF